This T cell receptor beta chain originates from a study of spatial heterogeneity in lung cancer. Turning to the study itself: Roughly two years after resection was the median timing of the follow-up PBMC samples, which were sequenced when available. In the raw reads, each unique TCR and UMI combination was present more than ten times on average. Points from the study as a whole: Follow-up blood showed ubiquitous expanded tumor TCRs less than blood at resection did.

In the library, each TCR cDNA molecule bore its own unique molecular identifier. TCRdb fed the 5' RACE reads into MiXCR, producing one record per CDR3 protein. The table lists 25,000 to 30,000 distinct CDR3 sequences, 6% of them singletons. In its sample, this clonotype was seen a few times. Its antigen is currently unknown. V was shortened by 9 bases and J by 0 bases, with 16 bases between the two germline ends. The CDR3 sequence is 15 residues long. Germline assignment: CDR1 MNHEY and CDR2 SVGAGI. The time point denotes: blood at routine non-recurrence follow-up after resection. The sequenced material consisted of unsorted whole RNA from tumor, nontumor lung or frozen PBMC.

The chain links TRBV6-5 to TRBJ2-3, with no clear D. The TCR comes from a male donor with early-stage non-small cell lung cancer. This specimen was PBMCs, taken at follow-up. The CDR3 nucleotides read TGTGCCAGGCCCACTACCTGGTCTAGCACAGATACGCAGTATTTT. Encoded protein: CARPTTWSSTDTQYF.